The source of this TCR beta chain is a study of cytomegalovirus exposure and HLA in healthy donors. The PCR employed 60 Vbeta primers together with 13 Jbeta primers. TCRdb keeps only in-frame clones here, not all; method: immunoSEQ multiplex PCR. The data hold over 130,000 clones, with approximately 86% observed a single time. The V gene's germline CDR1 is PRHDT and CDR2 FYEKMQ (reference sequence). This CDR3 has 16 residues. J lost 5 bases, V lost 3 bases, and 10 bases had no gene match. The chain has TRBV13 and TRBJ1-3, with 7 bases fitting TRBD1. The sequence came from a woman aged 40 to 55 in good health and CMV-seronegative. Material: PBMCs. DNA for the CDR3: TGTGCCAGCAGCTTCAACCTGGGACAGAGCAGAAACACCATATATTTT. It translates to CASSFNLGQSRNTIYF. Combining the CDR3 with reference TRBV13 and TRBJ1-3 gives the whole variable domain AAGVIQSPRHLIKEKRETATLKCYPIPRHDTVYWYQQGPGQDPQFLISFYEKMQSDKGSIPDRFSAQQFSDYHSELNMSSLELGDSALYFCASSFNLGQSRNTIYFGEGSWLTVV.